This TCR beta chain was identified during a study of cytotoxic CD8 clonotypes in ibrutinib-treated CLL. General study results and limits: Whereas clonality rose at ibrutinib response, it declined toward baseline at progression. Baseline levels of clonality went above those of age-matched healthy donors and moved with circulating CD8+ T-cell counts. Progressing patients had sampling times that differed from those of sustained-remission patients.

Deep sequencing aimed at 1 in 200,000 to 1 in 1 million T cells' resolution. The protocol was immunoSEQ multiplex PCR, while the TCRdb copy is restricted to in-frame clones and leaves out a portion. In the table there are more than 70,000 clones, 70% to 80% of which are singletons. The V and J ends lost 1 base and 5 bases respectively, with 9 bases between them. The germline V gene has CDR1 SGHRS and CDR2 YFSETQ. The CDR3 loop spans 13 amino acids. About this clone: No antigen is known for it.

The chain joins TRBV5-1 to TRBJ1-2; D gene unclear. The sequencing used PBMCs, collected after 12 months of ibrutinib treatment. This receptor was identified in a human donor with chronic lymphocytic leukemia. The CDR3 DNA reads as TGCGCCAGCAGCTTGTTACCGGAGTATGGCTACACCTTC. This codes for CASSLLPEYGYTF. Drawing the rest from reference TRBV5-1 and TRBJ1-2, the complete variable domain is KAGVTQTPRYLIKTRGQQVTLSCSPISGHRSVSWYQQTPGQGLQFLFEYFSETQRNKGNFPGRFSGRQFSNSRSEMNVSTLELGDSALYLCASSLLPEYGYTFGSGTRLTVV.